What follows are 29 T cell receptor beta chains derived from one specimen sequenced in a study of OX40 agonist ivuxolimab in advanced cancers. Libraries were prepared by immunoSEQ multiplex PCR; TCRdb keeps only in-frame clonotypes and omits some of them. Of around 52,000 clones in the sample, under 85% were seen once. Source: CD4+ or CD8+ T cells sorted from blood, taken in a trial of the OX40 agonist ivuxolimab. These receptors were collected from an adult with an advanced solid tumor such as melanoma, head and neck, liver or kidney cancer.

V gene TRBV28 combines with J gene TRBJ2-7; the match to TRBD1 covers 10 bases. The CDR3 runs 15 residues. CDR1 MDHEN and CDR2 SYDVKM come from the germline V gene. V lost 4 bases and J lost 1; bases outside the gene matches: 4. The CDR3 here is CASSSPGQGSYEQYF. The CDR3 coding sequence is TGTGCCAGCAGTTCCCCGGGACAGGGGTCCTACGAGCAGTACTTC.

The rearrangement joins TRBV11-3 to TRBJ2-1, with D perhaps matching TRBD2 (6 bases). The germline V gene encodes CDR1 SGHNT and CDR2 YENEEA. The germline V and J ends were trimmed by 5 bases and 4 bases, with 12 bases remaining between them. The CDR3 is 14 amino acids. In DNA form, the CDR3 reads TGTGCCAGCAGCGCCCGCGGGACTTACAATGAGCAGTTCTTC. This sequence encodes CASSARGTYNEQFF.

The chain carries TRBV30 and TRBJ2-1; no clear D gene. Germline V gives CDR1 GTSNPN, CDR2 SVGIG (reference sequence). V was clipped by 3 bases and J by 5 bases, with 14 bases between them. The CDR3 sequence is 14 residues long. This CDR3 reads CAWSQDRRHNEQFF. CDR3 coding DNA: TGTGCCTGGAGCCAGGACCGACGACACAATGAGCAGTTCTTC.

This clone was picked up one time. V and J are TRBV30 and TRBJ1-1; D gene uncertain. V lost 3 bases and J 4 bases, leaving 9 bases between the germline ends. Per the germline V gene, CDR1 is GTSNPN and CDR2 is SVGIG (reference sequence). The CDR3 covers 12 residues. CDR3 in amino acids: CAWRRVVTEAFF. Written as DNA, the CDR3 is TGTGCCTGGAGAAGGGTCGTCACTGAAGCTTTCTTT.

V usage is TRBV18 and J usage is TRBJ1-2, with D possibly matching TRBD1 (6 bases). Trimming cost V 2 bases and J 3 bases, with 19 bases left between them. This CDR3 has 17 amino acids. Per germline, CDR1 KGHSH and CDR2 LQKENI. The CDR3, as DNA: TGTGCCAGCTCACCAAACCCCCCGGGGGGCAGCGACTATGGCTACACCTTC. Protein: CASSPNPPGGSDYGYTF.

The chain couples TRBV7-9 to TRBJ2-7; weak D call: TRBD1 (6 bases). Trimming pared 5 bases from V and 5 bases from J, leaving 10 bases between. Germline CDR1 SEHNR, CDR2 FQNEAQ (reference sequence). The CDR3 is 12 amino acids. The CDR3 region has the DNA TGTGCCAGCAGCCTCCGGACAGACGAGCAGTACTTC. This gives the protein CASSLRTDEQYF.

This clone was found once. V is TRBV11-2 and J is TRBJ2-1, with D possibly matching TRBD1 (6 bases). The CDR3 is 18 residues long. Trimming cost V 1 base and J 2 bases, with 18 bases left between them. Germline CDR1 reads SGHAT; CDR2 reads FQNNGV. The CDR3 DNA sequence: TGTGCCAGCAGCTTAGTGACAGGAACCCTCTCTCCCTACAATGAGCAGTTCTTC. It encodes CASSLVTGTLSPYNEQFF.

The genes are TRBV19 and TRBJ2-2; 7 bases agree with TRBD1. Germline V gene lookup returns CDR1 LNHDA and CDR2 SQIVND (reference sequence). V lost 4 bases to trimming and J lost 0 bases; unmatched junction nucleotides: 2. CDR3 size: 15 residues. CDR3 sequence: CASSRDSANTGELFF. The CDR3 nucleotides are TGTGCCAGTAGTAGGGACAGCGCGAACACCGGGGAGCTGTTTTTT.

The rearrangement uses TRBV21-1 and TRBJ2-4; the table's D call of TRBD1 was not tested on the DNA. TRBV21-1 is a pseudogene locus. CDR3 length: 19 amino acids. The CDR3 sequence: CASSLPFPGQGSAKNIQYF. The CDR3 coding sequence is TGTGCCAGCAGCCTCCCATTTCCGGGACAGGGGTCAGCCAAAAACATTCAGTACTTC.

The CDR3 DNA reads TGTGCCAGCAGGGACACAAGGACAGGGTATGGCTACACCTTC. It yields the protein CASRDTRTGYGYTF. J is TRBJ1-2 and V is TRBV6-1, with 8 bases matching TRBD1. The V gene's germline CDR1 is MNHNS and CDR2 SASEGT. The V and J ends lost 6 bases and 5 bases, in that order; junction bases with no gene match: 8. The CDR3 extends over 14 amino acids.

The sample holds a few counts of this clone. The chain recombines TRBV5-1 with TRBJ1-2; 9 bases align to TRBD1. Unmatched junction bases numbered 3, after V lost 0 bases and J lost 6 bases. This CDR3 has 14 amino acids. The germline V gene encodes CDR1 SGHRS and CDR2 YFSETQ. CDR3 region: CASSLEGQGNGYTF. The CDR3 nucleotides are TGCGCCAGCAGCTTGGAGGGACAGGGAAATGGCTACACCTTC. The full variable domain, completed using reference TRBV5-1 and TRBJ1-2, is KAGVTQTPRYLIKTRGQQVTLSCSPISGHRSVSWYQQTPGQGLQFLFEYFSETQRNKGNFPGRFSGRQFSNSRSEMNVSTLELGDSALYLCASSLEGQGNGYTFGSGTRLTVV.

This clone came up once. The chain has TRBV6-1 and TRBJ1-2; perhaps TRBD1 as D (5 bases). V was clipped by 8 bases and J by 8 bases, with 21 bases between them. CDR3 size: 14 residues. CDR1 and CDR2 (germline): MNHNS, SASEGT. The CDR3 region is CASVILALEGGYTF. The CDR3 DNA sequence: TGTGCCAGCGTAATACTAGCTCTGGAGGGGGGCTACACCTTC.

The chain carries TRBV25-1 and TRBJ2-7; possibly TRBD2 for D (6 bases). The V end lost 0 bases, the J end lost 2 bases, and 8 bases lay between the germline ends. CDR3 length: 14 amino acids. Germline lookup yields CDR1 MGHDK and CDR2 SYGVNS. CDR3: CASSEYAGTYEQYF. The CDR3 DNA follows: TGTGCCAGCAGTGAATACGCGGGAACCTACGAGCAGTACTTC.

The V gene is TRBV19, the J gene TRBJ1-3; D is perhaps TRBD1 (5 bases). The CDR3 covers 14 residues. Germline V gene sequence: CDR1 LNHDA, CDR2 SQIVND (reference sequence). The germline V and J ends were trimmed by 10 bases and 1 base, with 14 bases remaining between them. The CDR3 DNA follows: TGTGCCACCTTCCCCGGGGGATCTGGAAACACCATATATTTT. Amino acids: CATFPGGSGNTIYF.

The chain recombines TRBV7-9 with TRBJ2-2; D is unresolved. CDR3 size: 14 residues. The V end lost 5 bases, the J end lost 11 bases, and 18 bases lay between the germline ends. Germline assignment: CDR1 SEHNR and CDR2 FQNEAQ (reference sequence). The CDR3 here is CASSPDTHAPELFF. DNA of the CDR3: TGTGCCAGCAGCCCCGACACTCACGCACCCGAGCTGTTTTTT.

The chain employs TRBV5-4 and TRBJ2-5; 9 nucleotides match TRBD2. The V and J ends lost 5 bases and 2 bases, in that order; junction bases with no gene match: 7. CDR1 is SGHNT and CDR2 is YYREEE in the germline V gene (reference sequence). CDR3 length: 15 amino acids. This chain's CDR3 is CASSSGTSRQETQYF. As DNA, the CDR3 is TGTGCCAGCAGTTCCGGGACTAGCAGACAAGAGACCCAGTACTTC. The full variable domain, with the rest looked up from reference TRBV5-4 and TRBJ2-5, is ETGVTQSPTHLIKTRGQQVTLRCSSQSGHNTVSWYQQALGQGPQFIFQYYREEENGRGNFPPRFSGLQFPNYSSELNVNALELDDSALYLCASSSGTSRQETQYFGPGTRLLVL.

This clone appeared a single time. J is TRBJ1-3 and V is TRBV7-3, with a tentative D call TRBD1 (5 bases). Germline V lookup: CDR1 SGHTA, CDR2 FQGTGA. V was clipped by 5 bases and J by 6 bases, with 17 bases between them. This CDR3 is built from 15 residues. CDR3 nucleotide sequence: TGTGCCAGCAGCCTGAAAGGCGGGGGTGAAAACACCATATATTTT. Translating gives CASSLKGGGENTIYF. Full variable domain (missing parts from reference TRBV7-3 and TRBJ1-3): GAGVSQTPSNKVTEKGKYVELRCDPISGHTALYWYRQSLGQGPEFLIYFQGTGAADDSGLPNDRFFAVRPEGSVSTLKIQRTERGDSAVYLCASSLKGGGENTIYFGEGSWLTVV.

In this sample, this clone turned up a few times. The chain carries TRBV5-1 and TRBJ1-1, with D uncertain. Trimming took 0 bases from V and 1 from J, leaving 4 bases between them. The CDR3 is 13 amino acids. CDR1 and CDR2 (germline): SGHRS, YFSETQ. CDR3 nucleotide sequence: TGCGCCAGCAGCTTGGTCTCGAACACTGAAGCTTTCTTT. Translation: CASSLVSNTEAFF.

This rearrangement joins TRBV27 to TRBJ1-1; 7 bases line up with TRBD1. CDR3 size: 15 residues. Germline loops: CDR1 MNHEY, CDR2 SMNVEV (reference sequence). Trimming took 3 bases from V and 5 from J; bases not matched to a gene: 9. This CDR3 reads CASSFYRGSGTEAFF. The CDR3 DNA follows: TGTGCCAGCAGTTTCTACAGGGGTTCGGGGACTGAAGCTTTCTTT.

This clone was seen a single time. The chain is built from TRBV4-2 and TRBJ2-7; maybe TRBD2 (6 bases). The length of the CDR3 is 14 residues. Germline V gene sequence: CDR1 LGHNA, CDR2 YNFKEQ. V lost 1 base to trimming and J lost 6 bases, with 13 bases between them. The CDR3: CASSQVPSALEQYF. For the CDR3, the DNA is TGTGCCAGCAGCCAAGTACCTAGCGCCCTCGAGCAGTACTTC.

This clone was seen a handful of times. The J gene is TRBJ1-1, the V gene TRBV9, with D perhaps TRBD1 (6 bases). V was shortened by 3 bases and J by 0 bases, with 12 bases between the two germline ends. The CDR3 runs to 15 residues. The germline CDR1 and CDR2 sequences are SGDLS and YYNGEE. The CDR3 region is CASSARTVLNTEAFF. Written as DNA, the CDR3 is TGTGCCAGCAGCGCCCGGACAGTCCTGAACACTGAAGCTTTCTTT.

The rearrangement joins TRBV9 to TRBJ2-5, with 12 bases identical to TRBD2. V shed 0 bases and J 4 bases; nucleotides not matched to a gene: 10. Germline lookup yields CDR1 SGDLS and CDR2 YYNGEE. The CDR3 covers 18 residues. The CDR3 spells CASSVVVASGRAGETQYF. For the CDR3, the DNA is TGTGCCAGCAGCGTAGTAGTCGCTAGCGGGAGGGCCGGAGAGACCCAGTACTTC. Together with reference TRBV9 and TRBJ2-5, the CDR3 gives the full variable domain: DSGVTQTPKHLITATGQRVTLRCSPRSGDLSVYWYQQSLDQGLQFLIQYYNGEERAKGNILERFSAQQFPDLHSELNLSSLELGDSALYFCASSVVVASGRAGETQYFGPGTRLLVL.

The chain combines TRBV18 with TRBJ2-6; D gene unclear. CDR1 KGHSH and CDR2 LQKENI come from the germline V gene. The CDR3 is made up of 14 amino acids. V lost 2 bases and J lost 2, with 4 bases in between. The CDR3 reads CASSPATGANVLTF. The CDR3 bases are TGTGCCAGCTCACCAGCGACTGGGGCCAACGTCCTGACTTTC.

V is TRBV2 and J is TRBJ2-5; D is undetermined. Trimming took off 4 bases at V and 2 bases at J, with 2 bases between the two ends. Germline V gives CDR1 SNHLY, CDR2 FYNNEI. This CDR3 region has 11 residues. CDR3 loop: CASSVQETQYF. As DNA, the CDR3 is TGTGCCAGCAGTGTTCAAGAGACCCAGTACTTC.

The chain is built from TRBV6-1 and TRBJ2-1, with D maybe TRBD1 (6 bases). This CDR3 has 18 amino acids. CDR1 is MNHNS and CDR2 is SASEGT in the germline V gene. With 4 bases removed from V and 4 bases from J, the gap between germline ends came to 23 bases. DNA of the CDR3: TGTGCCAGCAGTGGGGTAAGGACAGTTATCGGATCTTACAATGAGCAGTTCTTC. Protein sequence: CASSGVRTVIGSYNEQFF.

The chain combines TRBV7-8 with TRBJ2-1; 8 positions match TRBD2. From germline, CDR1 is SGHVS and CDR2 FQNEAQ. The CDR3 runs to 14 residues. The junction had 5 bases not matched to a gene; V was cut back by 1 base and J by 9 bases. The CDR3 reads CASSLDGRAGEQFF. CDR3 DNA: TGTGCCAGCAGCTTAGACGGGAGGGCCGGTGAGCAGTTCTTC.

The V gene is TRBV7-9, the J gene TRBJ1-2; D perhaps matches TRBD1 (5 bases). The CDR3 totals 13 residues. CDR1 is SEHNR, CDR2 FQNEAQ, per germline (reference sequence). V was cut by 5 bases and J by 4 bases, with 11 bases left in between. CDR3 sequence: CASSAQGAYGYTF. CDR3 DNA sequence: TGTGCCAGCAGCGCTCAGGGTGCCTATGGCTACACCTTC. Supplemented by reference TRBV7-9 and TRBJ1-2, the full variable domain reads DTGVSQNPRHKITKRGQNVTFRCDPISEHNRLYWYRQTLGQGPEFLTYFQNEAQLEKSRLLSDRFSAERPKGSFSTLEIQRTEQGDSAMYLCASSAQGAYGYTFGSGTRLTVV.

V gene TRBV18 combines with J gene TRBJ2-7, with TRBD2 as a possible D gene (5 bases). The CDR3 covers 12 residues. Germline V CDR1 and CDR2: KGHSH, LQKENI. V lost 2 bases and J lost 5, with 7 bases in between. CDR3 region: CASSPKRDEQYF. The CDR3 DNA is TGTGCCAGCTCACCAAAGAGGGACGAGCAGTACTTC.

This chain links TRBV6-5 with TRBJ1-2; D is unresolved. The CDR3 is 13 amino acids. The germline CDR1 and CDR2 sequences are MNHEY and SVGAGI. Trimming pared 2 bases from V and 8 bases from J, leaving 12 bases between. CDR3 amino acids: CASSYGWLGGYTF. CDR3 coding DNA: TGTGCCAGCAGTTACGGATGGCTGGGCGGCTACACCTTC.